These 4 T cell receptor beta chains came from one sample sequenced in a study of blood T cell repertoires in COVID-19. This table comes from immunoSEQ multiplex PCR, and its TCRdb copy is limited to in-frame clones, with some not included. This sample has 150,000 to 200,000 clones, with approximately 90% found just once. The specimen was peripheral blood. The receptors here all came from a human donor in a cohort sampled during active COVID-19.

This clone was picked up many times. J is TRBJ1-1 and V is TRBV7-9; D remains ambiguous. This CDR3 has 14 residues. Germline-derived CDR1 and CDR2 are SEHNR and FQNEAQ (reference sequence). The V gene lost 5 bases and the J gene lost 2 bases, with 12 bases spanning the gap. The CDR3 DNA reads TGTGCCAGCAGCGAGGAAGGTAGAAACACTGAAGCTTTCTTT. Protein: CASSEEGRNTEAFF.

The gene calls are TRBV7-2 and TRBJ2-3, with 12 positions matching TRBD2. V was clipped by 5 bases and J by 3 bases; unmatched bases: 12. This CDR3 is 18 amino acids long. Germline V CDR1 and CDR2: SGHTA, FQGNSA. The CDR3 spells CASSRGGRLAGVTDTQYF. The CDR3 bases are TGTGCCAGCAGCCGTGGGGGAAGACTAGCGGGAGTAACAGATACGCAGTATTTT.

This chain joins TRBV13 and TRBJ1-1; perhaps TRBD1 as D (6 bases). This CDR3 spans 15 amino acids. V dropped 1 base and J dropped 2 bases, with 11 bases sitting between them. The germline gives CDR1 PRHDT, CDR2 FYEKMQ (reference sequence). The CDR3 DNA reads as TGTGCCAGCAGCTTAGAGGGGGGGACCAACACTGAAGCTTTCTTT. This translates into CASSLEGGTNTEAFF.

The V gene is TRBV9, the J gene TRBJ2-1, with TRBD2 matching 10 bases. J lost 8 bases, V lost 0 bases, and 8 bases had no gene match. This CDR3 has 16 amino acids. Germline CDR1 SGDLS, CDR2 YYNGEE. The CDR3 loop reads CASSVDELAGKHEQFF. Here the CDR3 DNA reads TGTGCCAGCAGCGTAGATGAACTAGCGGGAAAGCATGAGCAGTTCTTC.